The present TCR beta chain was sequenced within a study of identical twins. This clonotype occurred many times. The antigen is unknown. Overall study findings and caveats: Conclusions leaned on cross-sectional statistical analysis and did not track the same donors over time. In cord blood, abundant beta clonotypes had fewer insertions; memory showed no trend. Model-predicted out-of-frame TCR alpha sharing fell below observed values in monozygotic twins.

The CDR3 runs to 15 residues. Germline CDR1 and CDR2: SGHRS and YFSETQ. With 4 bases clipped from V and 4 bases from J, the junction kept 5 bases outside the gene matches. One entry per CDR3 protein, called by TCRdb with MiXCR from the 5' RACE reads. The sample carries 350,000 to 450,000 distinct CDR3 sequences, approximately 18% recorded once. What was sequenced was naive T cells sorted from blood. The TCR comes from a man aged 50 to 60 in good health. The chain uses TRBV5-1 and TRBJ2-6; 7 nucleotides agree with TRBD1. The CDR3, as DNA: TGCGCCAGCAGCACCACAGGGGCCGGGGCCAACGTCCTGACTTTC. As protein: CASSTTGAGANVLTF.